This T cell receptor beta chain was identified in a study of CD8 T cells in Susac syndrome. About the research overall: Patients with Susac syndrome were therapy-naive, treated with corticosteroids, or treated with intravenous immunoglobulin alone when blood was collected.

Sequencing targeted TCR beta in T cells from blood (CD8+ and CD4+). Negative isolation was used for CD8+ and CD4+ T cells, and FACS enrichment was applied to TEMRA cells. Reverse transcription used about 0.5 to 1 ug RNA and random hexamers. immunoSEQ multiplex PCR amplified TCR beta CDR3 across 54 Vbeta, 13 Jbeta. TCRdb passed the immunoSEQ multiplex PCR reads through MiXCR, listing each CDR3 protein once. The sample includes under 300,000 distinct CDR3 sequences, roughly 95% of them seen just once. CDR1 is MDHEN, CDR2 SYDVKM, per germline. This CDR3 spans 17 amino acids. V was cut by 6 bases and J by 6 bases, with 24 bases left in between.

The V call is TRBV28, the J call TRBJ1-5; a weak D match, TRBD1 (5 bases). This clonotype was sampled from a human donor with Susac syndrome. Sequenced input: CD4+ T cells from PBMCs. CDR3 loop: CASSTTGGTAGGQPQHF. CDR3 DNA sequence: TGTGCCAGCAGCACCACGGGGGGTACAGCAGGAGGTCAGCCCCAGCATTTT.